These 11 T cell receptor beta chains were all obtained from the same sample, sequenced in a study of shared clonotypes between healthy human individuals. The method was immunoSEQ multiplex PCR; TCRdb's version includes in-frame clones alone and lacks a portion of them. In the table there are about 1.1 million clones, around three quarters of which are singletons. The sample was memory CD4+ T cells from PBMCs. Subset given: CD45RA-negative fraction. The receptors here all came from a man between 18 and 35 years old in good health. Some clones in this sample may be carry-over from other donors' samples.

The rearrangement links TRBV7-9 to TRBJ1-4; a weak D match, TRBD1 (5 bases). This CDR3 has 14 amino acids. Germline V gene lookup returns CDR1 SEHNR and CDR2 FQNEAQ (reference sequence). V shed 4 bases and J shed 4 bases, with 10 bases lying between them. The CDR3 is CASSSGRYNEKLFF. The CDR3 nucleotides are TGTGCCAGCAGCTCGGGACGGTATAATGAAAAACTGTTTTTT.

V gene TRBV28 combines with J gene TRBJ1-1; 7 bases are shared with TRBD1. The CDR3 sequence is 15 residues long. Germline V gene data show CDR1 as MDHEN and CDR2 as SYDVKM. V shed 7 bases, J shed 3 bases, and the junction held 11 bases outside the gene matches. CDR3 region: CASTFRQGRHTEAFF. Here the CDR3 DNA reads TGTGCCAGCACCTTCCGACAGGGAAGGCACACTGAAGCTTTCTTT. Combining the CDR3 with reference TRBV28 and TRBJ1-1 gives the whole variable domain DVKVTQSSRYLVKRTGEKVFLECVQDMDHENMFWYRQDPGLGLRLIYFSYDVKMKEKGDIPEGYSVSREKKERFSLILESASTNQTSMYLCASTFRQGRHTEAFFGQGTRLTVV.

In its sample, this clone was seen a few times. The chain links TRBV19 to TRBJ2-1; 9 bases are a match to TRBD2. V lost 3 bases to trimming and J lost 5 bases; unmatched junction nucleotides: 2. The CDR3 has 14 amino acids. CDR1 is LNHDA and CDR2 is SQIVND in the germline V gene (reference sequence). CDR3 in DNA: TGTGCCAGTAGTATCCTAGCGGGGAACAATGAGCAGTTCTTC. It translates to CASSILAGNNEQFF.

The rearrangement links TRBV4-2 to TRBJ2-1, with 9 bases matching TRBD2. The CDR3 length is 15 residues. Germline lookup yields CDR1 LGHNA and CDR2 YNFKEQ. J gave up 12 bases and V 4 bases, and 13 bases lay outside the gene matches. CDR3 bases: TGTGCCAGCAGCCCCGACGGGCTAGCGGGATTAGGGCAGTTCTTC. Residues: CASSPDGLAGLGQFF.

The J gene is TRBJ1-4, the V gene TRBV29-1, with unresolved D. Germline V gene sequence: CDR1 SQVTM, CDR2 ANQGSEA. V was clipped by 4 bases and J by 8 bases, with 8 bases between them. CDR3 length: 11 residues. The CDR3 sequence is CSVAETEKLFF. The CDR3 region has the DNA TGCAGCGTTGCAGAGACAGAAAAACTGTTTTTT.

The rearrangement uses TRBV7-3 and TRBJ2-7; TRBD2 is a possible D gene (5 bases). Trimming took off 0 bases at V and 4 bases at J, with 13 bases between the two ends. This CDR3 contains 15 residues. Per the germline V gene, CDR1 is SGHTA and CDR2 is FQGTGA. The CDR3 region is CASSLTRRKAYEQYF. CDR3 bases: TGTGCCAGCAGCTTAACCCGGAGGAAAGCATACGAGCAGTACTTC.

CDR3 region: CASSSPGQGFYEQYF. CDR3 in DNA: TGTGCCAGCAGTTCCCCGGGACAGGGGTTCTACGAGCAGTACTTC. This chain connects TRBV6-6 to TRBJ2-7, with 10 positions matching TRBD1. Trimming at V came to 4 bases and at J to 3 bases, leaving 6 bases not matched to a gene. In germline, CDR1 is MNHNY, CDR2 SVGAGI (reference sequence). This CDR3 is built from 15 residues.

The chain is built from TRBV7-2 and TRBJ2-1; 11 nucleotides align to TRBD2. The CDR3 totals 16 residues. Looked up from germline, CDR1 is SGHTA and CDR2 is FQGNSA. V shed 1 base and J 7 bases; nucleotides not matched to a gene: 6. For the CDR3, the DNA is TGTGCCAGCAGCTTAGTTCGGCTAGCGGGAGGAAATGAGCAGTTCTTC. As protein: CASSLVRLAGGNEQFF.

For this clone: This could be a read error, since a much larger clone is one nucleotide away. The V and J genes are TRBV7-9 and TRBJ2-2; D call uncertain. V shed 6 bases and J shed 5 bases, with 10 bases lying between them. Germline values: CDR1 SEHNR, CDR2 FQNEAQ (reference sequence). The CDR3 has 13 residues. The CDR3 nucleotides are TGTGCCAGCAGTTCCTTTAGGACCGGGGAGCTGTTTTTT. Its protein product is CASSSFRTGELFF. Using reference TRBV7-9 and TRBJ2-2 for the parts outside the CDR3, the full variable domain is DTGVSQNPRHKITKRGQNVTFRCDPISEHNRLYWYRQTLGQGPEFLTYFQNEAQLEKSRLLSDRFSAERPKGSFSTLEIQRTEQGDSAMYLCASSSFRTGELFFGEGSRLTVL.

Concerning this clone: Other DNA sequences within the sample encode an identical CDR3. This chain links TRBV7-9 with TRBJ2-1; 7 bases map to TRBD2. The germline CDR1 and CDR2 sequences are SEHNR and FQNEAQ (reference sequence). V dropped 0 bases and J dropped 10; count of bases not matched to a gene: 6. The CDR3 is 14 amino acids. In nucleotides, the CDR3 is TGTGCCAGCAGCTTAGCCCTAGCGGTAGGGGAGCAGTTCTTC. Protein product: CASSLALAVGEQFF.

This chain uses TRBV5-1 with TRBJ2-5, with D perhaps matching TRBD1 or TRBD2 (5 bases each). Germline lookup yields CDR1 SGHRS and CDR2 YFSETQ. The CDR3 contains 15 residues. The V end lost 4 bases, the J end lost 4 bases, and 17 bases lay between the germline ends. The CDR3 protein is CASSPGLGEGETQYF. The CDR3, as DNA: TGCGCCAGCAGCCCGGGTCTGGGGGAAGGAGAGACCCAGTACTTC.